These T cell receptor beta chains were read from a single sample in a study of blood T cell repertoires in COVID-19. Sequencing used immunoSEQ multiplex PCR; TCRdb keeps in-frame clones, though not all of them. The repertoire holds around 290,000 clones, roughly 86% seen once, with approximately 1% in the top ten. The sample taken for sequencing was PBMCs or T cells enriched from blood (not recorded which). These receptors were obtained from a woman aged 30 to 39 who had recovered from COVID-19. Each CDR3 is given with its conserved first and last residue. D genes are given only for firm matches. Expanded clones are given a class, and other clones once, few, many or no size at all.

j_call: TRBJ2-7; d_call: TRBD2; v_call: TRBV29-1; clone_size: -; cdr3_nt: TGCAGCGTTGCTAGGACTAGCGGGATCTACGAGCAGTACTTC; cdr3_aa: CSVARTSGIYEQYF
j_call: TRBJ2-2; d_call: -; v_call: TRBV6-6; clone_size: -; cdr3_nt: TGTGCCAGCAGCCGATTTCCCCAAGGTGGAGCAACGAACACCGGGGAGCTGTTTTTT; cdr3_aa: CASSRFPQGGATNTGELFF
j_call: TRBJ2-3; d_call: -; v_call: TRBV6-1; clone_size: many; cdr3_nt: TGTGCCAGCAGTGAAGTTCGACTAACCACAGATACGCAGTATTTT; cdr3_aa: CASSEVRLTTDTQYF
j_call: TRBJ1-4; d_call: -; v_call: TRBV30; clone_size: -; cdr3_nt: TGTGCCTGGAGTGTACGGGGGGCGGATAATGAAAAACTGTTTTTT; cdr3_aa: CAWSVRGADNEKLFF
j_call: TRBJ2-5; d_call: TRBD2; v_call: TRBV19; clone_size: -; cdr3_nt: TGTGCCAGTAGCCAACTAGCGGGGTGGCAAGAGACCCAGTACTTC; cdr3_aa: CASSQLAGWQETQYF
j_call: TRBJ1-5; d_call: TRBD1; v_call: TRBV7-2; clone_size: -; cdr3_nt: TGTGCCAGCAGCATCGACAGGGTACAGCCCCAGCATTTT; cdr3_aa: CASSIDRVQPQHF
j_call: TRBJ1-5; d_call: TRBD1; v_call: TRBV2; clone_size: -; cdr3_nt: TGTGCCAGCAGTGATGGGACAGGGAGTCAGCCCCAGCATTTT; cdr3_aa: CASSDGTGSQPQHF
j_call: TRBJ1-2; d_call: -; v_call: TRBV5-6; clone_size: few; cdr3_nt: TGTGCCAGCAGCTTGGCAGACTATGGCTACACCTTC; cdr3_aa: CASSLADYGYTF
j_call: TRBJ2-2; d_call: TRBD1; v_call: TRBV30; clone_size: -; cdr3_nt: TGTGCCTGGAGTCCGACGCGGACAGGGCCCTCCGGGGAGCTGTTTTTT; cdr3_aa: CAWSPTRTGPSGELFF
j_call: TRBJ2-5; d_call: -; v_call: TRBV5-1; clone_size: -; cdr3_nt: TGCGCCAGCAAAAGCGGAGGGGTGTTCGAGACCCAGTACTTC; cdr3_aa: CASKSGGVFETQYF
j_call: TRBJ1-2; d_call: TRBD1; v_call: TRBV28; clone_size: -; cdr3_nt: TGTGCTACGATTACGGGACAGGGCATCTATGGCTACACCTTC; cdr3_aa: CATITGQGIYGYTF
j_call: TRBJ1-6; d_call: TRBD1; v_call: TRBV19; clone_size: -; cdr3_nt: TGTGCCAGTAGCTGGACAGGGGGGAGCGTTCGGCCCCTCCACTTT; cdr3_aa: CASSWTGGSVRPLHF
j_call: TRBJ2-1; d_call: TRBD2; v_call: TRBV7-9; clone_size: -; cdr3_nt: TGTGCCAGCAGCCCGGACGGGGGGGGTGAGCAGTTCTTC; cdr3_aa: CASSPDGGGEQFF
j_call: TRBJ2-1; d_call: -; v_call: TRBV4-1; clone_size: -; cdr3_nt: TGCGCCAGCAGCCAAGATAATCGGGTGGGTGAGCAGTTCTTC; cdr3_aa: CASSQDNRVGEQFF
j_call: TRBJ2-1; d_call: -; v_call: TRBV4-1; clone_size: -; cdr3_nt: TGCGCCAGCAGCCAAGATGGGTCAGGGTGGATCAATGAGCAGTTCTTC; cdr3_aa: CASSQDGSGWINEQFF
j_call: TRBJ1-4; d_call: -; v_call: TRBV6-5; clone_size: few; cdr3_nt: TGTGCCAGCAAGAGGTCGAGGGCCTTGAATGAAAAACTGTTTTTT; cdr3_aa: CASKRSRALNEKLFF
j_call: TRBJ1-5; d_call: -; v_call: TRBV11-3; clone_size: -; cdr3_nt: TGTGCCAGCAGCCGAGATAGCAATCAGCCCCAGCATTTT; cdr3_aa: CASSRDSNQPQHF
j_call: TRBJ2-7; d_call: -; v_call: TRBV5-4; clone_size: -; cdr3_nt: TGTGCCAGCAGCCAGGGACACAACGAGCAGTACTTC; cdr3_aa: CASSQGHNEQYF
j_call: TRBJ2-5; d_call: TRBD2; v_call: TRBV28; clone_size: -; cdr3_nt: TGTGCCAGCAGTCCTCTAGCGGGGGGAAACCAAGAGACCCAGTACTTC; cdr3_aa: CASSPLAGGNQETQYF
j_call: TRBJ1-1; d_call: TRBD1; v_call: TRBV27; clone_size: few; cdr3_nt: TGTGCCAGCAGAAAAACAGGGGGCATCACTGAAGCTTTCTTT; cdr3_aa: CASRKTGGITEAFF
j_call: TRBJ1-1; d_call: -; v_call: TRBV2; clone_size: -; cdr3_nt: TGTGCCAGCAGTGGGAGGTGGAACACTGAAGCTTTCTTT; cdr3_aa: CASSGRWNTEAFF
j_call: TRBJ1-5; d_call: TRBD1; v_call: TRBV6-6; clone_size: -; cdr3_nt: TGTGCCAGCAGACGTTTCGGGACAGGGAATCAGCCCCAGCATTTT; cdr3_aa: CASRRFGTGNQPQHF
j_call: TRBJ1-5; d_call: TRBD1; v_call: TRBV24-1; clone_size: -; cdr3_nt: TGTGCCACCAGTGATCCCTCCTGGACAGGCATACAGCATTTT; cdr3_aa: CATSDPSWTGIQHF
j_call: TRBJ2-3; d_call: -; v_call: TRBV27; clone_size: -; cdr3_nt: TGTGCCAGCAGTTTACAAACCAAGCTAAACACAGATACGCAGTATTTT; cdr3_aa: CASSLQTKLNTDTQYF
j_call: TRBJ2-1; d_call: TRBD1; v_call: TRBV27; clone_size: -; cdr3_nt: TGTGCCAGCAGTTCGGAGGGGGGACAGGGACACAATGAGCAGTTCTTC; cdr3_aa: CASSSEGGQGHNEQFF
j_call: TRBJ1-1; d_call: -; v_call: TRBV28; clone_size: -; cdr3_nt: TGTGCCAGCACCCGTCAGGGTTGGAGCACTGAAGCTTTCTTT; cdr3_aa: CASTRQGWSTEAFF
j_call: TRBJ1-2; d_call: -; v_call: TRBV18; clone_size: -; cdr3_nt: TGTGCCAGCTCACGCGAGAACGATGGCTACACCTTC; cdr3_aa: CASSRENDGYTF
j_call: TRBJ1-6; d_call: -; v_call: TRBV27; clone_size: once; cdr3_nt: TGTGCCAGCAGTTGGGGGACTGAACCTATAAATTCACCCCTCCACTTT; cdr3_aa: CASSWGTEPINSPLHF
j_call: TRBJ2-7; d_call: TRBD1; v_call: TRBV7-9; clone_size: -; cdr3_nt: TGTGCCAGCAGCACCCAGAGCTTGACAGGGTACGAGCAGTACTTC; cdr3_aa: CASSTQSLTGYEQYF
j_call: TRBJ2-5; d_call: -; v_call: TRBV27; clone_size: -; cdr3_nt: TGTGCCAGCAGTTTTAAGGGAGGAAGATCGGCCCTCTCTCAAGAGACCCAGTACTTC; cdr3_aa: CASSFKGGRSALSQETQYF
j_call: TRBJ2-3; d_call: -; v_call: TRBV27; clone_size: -; cdr3_nt: TGTGCCAGCAGTCCCTGGGACTTTTTCGACACGGGACCAGATACGCAGTATTTT; cdr3_aa: CASSPWDFFDTGPDTQYF
j_call: TRBJ2-7; d_call: TRBD1; v_call: TRBV7-9; clone_size: -; cdr3_nt: TGTGCCAGCAGACAGGGGGGCGTGGGCTACGAGCAGTACTTC; cdr3_aa: CASRQGGVGYEQYF
j_call: TRBJ2-5; d_call: TRBD2; v_call: TRBV2; clone_size: -; cdr3_nt: TGTGCCAGCAGTGAAGAACTAGCGGGCCGAGAGACCCAGTACTTC; cdr3_aa: CASSEELAGRETQYF
j_call: TRBJ1-1; d_call: -; v_call: TRBV28; clone_size: -; cdr3_nt: TGTGCCAGCAGTTTGGGGGCAACCAGAGGGGAAGCTTTCTTT; cdr3_aa: CASSLGATRGEAFF
j_call: TRBJ1-2; d_call: -; v_call: TRBV12-3/TRBV12-4; clone_size: -; cdr3_nt: TGTGCCAGCAGTTCGGTTATCTATGGCTACACCTTC; cdr3_aa: CASSSVIYGYTF
j_call: TRBJ2-6; d_call: TRBD1; v_call: TRBV3-1/TRBV3-2; clone_size: -; cdr3_nt: TGTGCCAGCAGCCAGACCGGCCTCGGACAGGGGATCTCTGGGGCCAACGTCCTGACTTTC; cdr3_aa: CASSQTGLGQGISGANVLTF
j_call: TRBJ2-1; d_call: TRBD2; v_call: TRBV7-3; clone_size: -; cdr3_nt: TGTGCCAGCAGCGCCGGGACTAGCGGGGGGAATGAGCAGTTCTTC; cdr3_aa: CASSAGTSGGNEQFF
j_call: TRBJ1-4; d_call: TRBD1; v_call: TRBV5-1; clone_size: -; cdr3_nt: TGCGCCAGCAGAGGACAGGTCATAGGACCCGGAACTAATGAAAAACTGTTTTTT; cdr3_aa: CASRGQVIGPGTNEKLFF
j_call: TRBJ1-2; d_call: -; v_call: TRBV3-1/TRBV3-2; clone_size: -; cdr3_nt: TGTGCCAGCAGCCCACGGGTGGCAGGGGTGAACTATGGCTACACCTTC; cdr3_aa: CASSPRVAGVNYGYTF
j_call: TRBJ2-2; d_call: TRBD2; v_call: TRBV4-1; clone_size: once; cdr3_nt: TGCGCCAGCAGCTGGCTACCGACTAGCGGGGGGCCCTCGGGCACCGGGGAGCTGTTTTTT; cdr3_aa: CASSWLPTSGGPSGTGELFF